This TCR beta chain was sequenced for a study of vaccination effects on CD4 cells after COVID-19. Findings and limits, study-wide: Sampling in the study covered few convalescent patients and included no early post-infection timepoints.

There are a few counts of this clone. What it recognizes is unknown. Viral peptide pools were used in the ViraFEST assay to expand antigen-specific CD4+ T cells, and sequencing came afterward. The authors isolated CD4+ T cells after nine to eleven days of culture. The repertoire was sequenced with immunoSEQ multiplex PCR; TCRdb's copy has only in-frame clones and lacks some. The sample has about 54,000 clones, roughly 80% seen once. The germline gives CDR1 SNHLY, CDR2 FYNNEI. Trimming removed 5 bases from V and 0 bases from J, with 11 bases in between. The CDR3 has 15 residues. This sequence joins TRBV2 and TRBJ1-5, with TRBD1 as a possible D gene (6 bases). This sequence originates from a human donor who received a COVID-19 vaccine. This sample comprised CD4+ T cells from PBMCs cultured with HCoV-229E spike peptides, obtained before COVID-19 vaccination. This chain's CDR3 is CASSRTAYSNQPQHF. CDR3 nucleotide sequence: TGTGCCAGCAGTAGGACAGCTTATAGCAATCAGCCCCAGCATTTT.